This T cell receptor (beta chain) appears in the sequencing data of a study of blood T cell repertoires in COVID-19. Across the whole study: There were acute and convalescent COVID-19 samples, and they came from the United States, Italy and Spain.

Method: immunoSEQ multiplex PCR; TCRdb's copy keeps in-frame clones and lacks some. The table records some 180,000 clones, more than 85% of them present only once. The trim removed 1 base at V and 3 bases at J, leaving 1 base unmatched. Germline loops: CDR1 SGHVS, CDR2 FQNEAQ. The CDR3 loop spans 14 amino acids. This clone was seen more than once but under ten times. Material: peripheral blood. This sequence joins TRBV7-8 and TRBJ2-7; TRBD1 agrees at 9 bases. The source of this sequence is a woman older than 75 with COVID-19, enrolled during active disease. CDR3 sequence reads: CASSLGTGVYEQYF. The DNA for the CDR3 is TGTGCCAGCAGCTTAGGGACAGGGGTCTACGAGCAGTACTTC.